A single sample is the source of the 22 T cell receptor beta chains below, sequenced in a study of T cells in Graves' hyperthyroidism and ophthalmopathy. From RNA transcripts, TCR beta CDR3 regions were amplified. First-round RT-PCR with HTBI primers amplified the TCR CDR3 region. MiXCR was run by TCRdb on the multiplex PCR reads, yielding one entry per CDR3 protein. Counted here are over 200,000 distinct CDR3 sequences, around 16% occurring once; the ten biggest clones make up around 47%. Sequenced: blood. Every receptor here comes from a middle-aged man with Graves' hyperthyroidism.

This clonotype was counted many times. The V call is TRBV6-2 or TRBV6-3, the J call TRBJ2-1; D is undetermined. Germline loops: CDR1 MNHEY, CDR2 SVGEGT. The CDR3 has 12 amino acids. The germline V and J ends were trimmed by 4 bases and 6 bases, with 7 bases remaining between them. CDR3 nucleotide sequence: TGTGCCAGCAGTTTCAACCCCAATGAGCAGTTCTTC. Translating gives CASSFNPNEQFF.

As regards this clonotype: The junction shows a germline mismatch at one end, possibly a read error. V usage is TRBV28 and J usage is TRBJ1-5; TRBD1 aligns across 10 bases. The CDR3 covers 16 residues. From germline, CDR1 is MDHEN and CDR2 SYDVKM. The DNA of the CDR3 is TGTGCCAGCATTCCCAGTGGGACAGGGGTTAATCAGTCCCAGCATTTT. Protein sequence: CASIPSGTGVNQSQHF.

The gene calls are TRBV14 and TRBJ1-1, with no clear D. The CDR3 is 17 residues long. Trimming cost V 8 bases and J 0 bases, with 22 bases left between them. Looked up from germline, CDR1 is SGHDN and CDR2 is FVKESK. The CDR3 spells CASFPLLNSGMNTEAFF. The CDR3 DNA reads TGTGCCAGCTTTCCCCTCCTGAATAGCGGGATGAACACTGAAGCTTTCTTT.

V gene TRBV2 combines with J gene TRBJ2-3, with D uncertain. This CDR3 is 13 amino acids long. Germline CDR1 is SNHLY and CDR2 is FYNNEI. Trimming stripped 4 bases from V and 4 bases from J, with 9 bases between. The CDR3: CASSASMADTQYF. The CDR3 DNA reads TGTGCCAGCAGTGCGTCTATGGCAGATACGCAGTATTTT.

This clonotype was seen ten or more times. This rearrangement joins TRBV5-1 to TRBJ1-2; D remains ambiguous. V shed 4 bases and J shed 5 bases, with 18 bases lying between them. Germline V CDR1 and CDR2: SGHRS, YFSETQ. The CDR3 runs 15 residues. The CDR3 coding sequence is TGCGCCAGCAGCCTGGCCGGGGAGGGCGCGTATGGCTACACCTTC. As protein: CASSLAGEGAYGYTF.

The V gene is TRBV7-3, the J gene TRBJ1-6; 7 positions agree with TRBD1. The J segment lost 7 bases and the V segment lost 6 bases, leaving 6 bases of the junction unmatched. Germline V CDR1 and CDR2: SGHTA, FQGTGA. This CDR3 is built from 14 residues. In DNA form, the CDR3 reads TGTGCCAGCAGAACCGGGACAGCCAATTCACCCCTCCACTTT. Translated, it gives CASRTGTANSPLHF.

This clonotype was seen at least ten times. The chain uses TRBV5-1 and TRBJ1-6, with D perhaps TRBD1 (6 bases). From germline, CDR1 is SGHRS and CDR2 YFSETQ. The germline V and J ends were trimmed by 5 bases and 9 bases, with 18 bases remaining between them. The CDR3 loop spans 15 amino acids. The CDR3 sequence: CASSLSSGVGSPLHF. As DNA, the CDR3 is TGCGCCAGCAGTTTATCCTCAGGGGTGGGTTCACCCCTCCACTTT.

Of note for this clonotype: A read error may produce the germline difference seen at one junction end. V and J are TRBV29-1 and TRBJ1-4, with D possibly being TRBD1 (5 bases). The CDR3 extends over 13 amino acids. The germline gives CDR1 SQVTM, CDR2 ANQGSEA. This CDR3 is CGVAQALNEKLFF. The CDR3 nucleotides are TGCGGCGTTGCACAGGCCCTGAATGAAAAGCTGTTTTTT. Looking up the rest from reference TRBV29-1 and TRBJ1-4 gives the full variable domain: SAVISQKPSRDICQRGTSLTIQCQVDSQVTMMFWYRQQPGQSLTLIATANQGSEATYESGFVIDKFPISRPNLTFSTLTVSNMSPEDSSIYLCGVAQALNEKLFFGSGTQLSVL.

V and J are TRBV5-8 and TRBJ2-1; 12 bases are shared with TRBD2. The germline V gene has CDR1 SGHTS and CDR2 YDEGEE. This CDR3 contains 15 residues. Trimming cost V 0 bases and J 10 bases; bases outside gene matches: 5. The CDR3: CASSLAASGGEEQFF. DNA of the CDR3: TGTGCCAGCAGCTTGGCGGCTAGCGGGGGGGAAGAGCAGTTCTTC.

This clonotype was seen at least ten times. The V gene is TRBV2, the J gene TRBJ1-6; tentatively, D is TRBD1 (6 bases). Germline assignment: CDR1 SNHLY and CDR2 FYNNEI. This CDR3 is built from 15 residues. V dropped 6 bases and J dropped 9 bases, with 18 bases sitting between them. The CDR3 DNA follows: TGTGCCAGCAGGAACCTACAGGGTCCTCTTTCACCCCTCCACTTT. Translation gives CASRNLQGPLSPLHF.

Many counts were recorded for this clonotype. The chain employs TRBV28 and TRBJ2-1; D remains unclear. This CDR3 comprises 12 residues. The V and J ends lost 1 base and 9 bases respectively, with 7 bases between them. Germline CDR1 is MDHEN and CDR2 is SYDVKM. The CDR3: CASSLLSGEQFF. CDR3 coding DNA: TGTGCCAGCAGTTTATTATCCGGTGAGCAGTTCTTC.

The chain joins TRBV29-1 to TRBJ1-2; weak D call: TRBD1 (5 bases). CDR1 is SQVTM and CDR2 is ANQGSEA in the germline V gene. V gave up 1 base and J gave up 4 bases, with 13 bases separating them. CDR3 size: 14 residues. The CDR3: CSVEAARAFYGYTF. For the CDR3, the DNA is TGCAGCGTTGAAGCTGCCAGGGCTTTCTATGGCTACACCTTC.

This clonotype turned up a few times. The chain recombines TRBV9 with TRBJ2-2; tentative D call: TRBD1 (6 bases). Germline CDR1 is SGDLS and CDR2 is YYNGEE. CDR3 length equals 15 residues. V was shortened by 6 bases and J by 0 bases, with 12 bases between the two germline ends. In nucleotides, the CDR3 is TGTGCCAGCACCAGGGGCGGTACGAACACCGGGGAGCTGTTTTTT. This codes for CASTRGGTNTGELFF.

This clonotype was detected ten times or more. This chain joins TRBV6-5 and TRBJ2-6, with 7 bases that match TRBD2. Germline trimming cut 4 bases from V and 0 bases from J; bases unmatched to any gene: 6. Germline CDR1 and CDR2: MNHEY and SVGAGI. This CDR3 contains 17 residues. CDR3 residues: CASSSHGGSSGANVLTF. The CDR3 DNA follows: TGTGCCAGCAGTTCCCACGGGGGGAGCTCTGGGGCCAACGTCCTGACTTTC.

This clonotype appeared many times. The rearrangement uses TRBV6-1 and TRBJ2-5; D unclear. Germline V gene data show CDR1 as MNHNS and CDR2 as SASEGT. There are 14 residues in the CDR3. V lost 6 bases to trimming and J lost 2 bases, with 13 bases between them. CDR3 sequence (DNA): TGTGCCAGCAGACTTACACGAGATCAAGAGACCCAGTACTTC. Translation gives CASRLTRDQETQYF.

This clonotype was counted at least ten times. This chain joins TRBV7-6 and TRBJ2-7; no clear D gene. V shed 1 base and J shed 5 bases, with 6 bases lying between them. The length of the CDR3 is 12 residues. Per the germline V gene, CDR1 is SGHVS and CDR2 is FNYEAQ. CDR3 coding DNA: TGTGCCAGCAGCTTAGGGACCCACGAGCAGTACTTC. Translated: CASSLGTHEQYF.

This clonotype was detected a few times. The chain combines TRBV29-1 with TRBJ1-2; no clear D gene. The CDR3 is 13 residues long. Germline CDR1 and CDR2: SQVTM and ANQGSEA. With 3 bases removed from V and 11 bases from J, the gap between germline ends came to 19 bases. CDR3: CSVDGSSKGGYTF. As DNA, the CDR3 is TGCAGCGTTGACGGCAGCTCCAAAGGCGGGTACACCTTC. Using reference TRBV29-1 and TRBJ1-2 for the parts outside the CDR3, the full variable domain is SAVISQKPSRDICQRGTSLTIQCQVDSQVTMMFWYRQQPGQSLTLIATANQGSEATYESGFVIDKFPISRPNLTFSTLTVSNMSPEDSSIYLCSVDGSSKGGYTFGSGTRLTVV.

This clonotype has a handful of counts. V and J are TRBV11-3 and TRBJ1-1; D ambiguous. Trimming cost V 1 base and J 6 bases, with 9 bases left between them. The CDR3 has 13 residues. Germline V gene lookup returns CDR1 SGHNT and CDR2 YENEEA. Here the CDR3 DNA reads TGTGCCAGCAGCTTAGTCGCGGCCGCTGAAGCTTTCTTT. This sequence encodes CASSLVAAAEAFF. The variable domain in full, with the rest retrieved from reference TRBV11-3 and TRBJ1-1, is EAGVVQSPRYKIIEKKQPVAFWCNPISGHNTLYWYLQNLGQGPELLIRYENEEAVDDSQLPKDRFSAERLKGVDSTLKIQPAELGDSAVYLCASSLVAAAEAFFGQGTRLTVV.

This clonotype has ten or more counts. DNA for the CDR3: TGTGCCAGCACTGGGACAGGCCATTACACCGGGGAGCTGTTTTTT. This encodes CASTGTGHYTGELFF. The gene calls are TRBV2 and TRBJ2-2; 8 positions match TRBD1. V was pared by 7 bases and J by 3 bases, with 7 bases of the junction left unmatched. Germline V gene lookup returns CDR1 SNHLY and CDR2 FYNNEI. CDR3 size: 15 residues. Complete variable domain (other parts from reference TRBV2 and TRBJ2-2): EPEVTQTPSHQVTQMGQEVILRCVPISNHLYFYWYRQILGQKVEFLVSFYNNEISEKSEIFDDQFSVERPDGSNFTLKIRSTKLEDSAMYFCASTGTGHYTGELFFGEGSRLTVL.

The table lists this clonotype with many counts. A junction end diverges from the germline sequence, so it may reflect a read error. The CDR3 reads CASSPRDRGLKPAHNEQFF. The CDR3 region has the DNA TGTGCCAGCAGCCCCCGGGACAGGGGCCTAAAGCCGGCACACAATGAACAGTTCTTC. This chain joins TRBV7-3 and TRBJ2-1; 10 bases align to TRBD1. CDR3 length equals 19 residues. Germline V gene lookup returns CDR1 SGHTA and CDR2 FQGTGA.

This clonotype has ten or more counts. The rearrangement joins TRBV3-1 to TRBJ2-1; D unresolved. CDR3 length equals 13 residues. The germline CDR1 and CDR2 sequences are LGHDT and YNNKEL (reference sequence). Trimming removed 0 bases at V and 4 bases at J, with 4 bases between. In DNA, the CDR3 is TGTGCCAGCAGCCAAGATGCTTACAATGAGCAGTTCTTC. Translation gives CASSQDAYNEQFF.

CDR3 DNA sequence: TGCAGTGCTAGAGATGAAGCCCGCACCGGGGAGCTGTTTTTT. Its protein is CSARDEARTGELFF. The gene calls are TRBV20-1 and TRBJ2-2; D is undetermined. Trimming cost V 0 bases and J 4 bases, with 9 bases left between them. CDR1 is DFQATT and CDR2 is SNEGSKA in the germline V gene (reference sequence). The CDR3 contains 14 residues.